Each of the 12 T cell receptor beta chains below was sequenced from the same sample in a study of cytomegalovirus exposure and HLA in healthy donors. Both 60 Vbeta primers and 13 Jbeta primers went into the PCR. Data came from immunoSEQ multiplex PCR; TCRdb stores just in-frame clones and leaves some out. The table shows over 150,000 clones, with 73% occurring only once. The specimen sequenced was PBMCs. These receptors were collected from a woman under 30 in good health and CMV-seropositive.

This clone was seen more than once but under ten times. CDR3 sequence: CASSEARWRGNVQETQYF. The CDR3, as DNA: TGTGCCAGCAGTGAAGCGCGGTGGCGGGGGAACGTACAAGAGACCCAGTACTTC. The genes are TRBV2 and TRBJ2-5, with 7 bases fitting TRBD2. This CDR3 is built from 18 residues. Per the germline V gene, CDR1 is SNHLY and CDR2 is FYNNEI. The ends lost 0 bases at V and 2 bases at J; junction bases unmatched: 12.

The chain uses TRBV28 and TRBJ2-1; 8 bases are shared with TRBD1. J lost 3 bases, V lost 5 bases, and 21 bases had no gene match. Germline V gene sequence: CDR1 MDHEN, CDR2 SYDVKM. The CDR3 has 20 amino acids. The CDR3 DNA is TGTGCCAGCAGTCCCAATTTGGGACAGGAGCTCCTCCACAACTACAATGAGCAGTTCTTC. This translates into CASSPNLGQELLHNYNEQFF.

The V gene is TRBV25-1, the J gene TRBJ1-6; D gene ambiguous. Trimming cost V 3 bases and J 8 bases, with 14 bases left between them. Germline CDR1 and CDR2: MGHDK and SYGVNS. This CDR3 region has 15 residues. This chain's CDR3 is CASSEFTDLYSPLHF. In nucleotides, the CDR3 is TGTGCCAGCAGTGAGTTCACCGATCTATATTCACCCCTCCACTTT.

This clone showed up just a few times. This chain uses TRBV27 with TRBJ2-7; 7 nucleotides align to TRBD1. The CDR3 sequence is 13 residues long. Looked up from germline, CDR1 is MNHEY and CDR2 is SMNVEV (reference sequence). The trim removed 6 bases at V and 2 bases at J, leaving 4 bases unmatched. CDR3 nucleotides: TGTGCCAGCAGCCCTGGACAGGCCTACGAGCAGTACTTC. Protein sequence: CASSPGQAYEQYF.

The genes are TRBV4-3 and TRBJ2-5; D remains ambiguous. This CDR3 spans 15 amino acids. Trimming took off 0 bases at V and 7 bases at J, with 15 bases between the two ends. Germline values: CDR1 LGHNA, CDR2 YSLEER. CDR3 DNA sequence: TGCGCCAGCAGCCAAGATTGGGTAGCACGCGCGACCCAGTACTTC. Residues: CASSQDWVARATQYF.

This chain links TRBV6-1 with TRBJ2-4; TRBD2 aligns across 11 bases. The germline CDR1 and CDR2 sequences are MNHNS and SASEGT. The CDR3 covers 15 residues. The trim removed 5 bases at V and 0 bases at J, leaving 0 bases unmatched. The CDR3 DNA reads TGTGCCAGCAGTCTAGCGGGGGGAGCCAAAAACATTCAGTACTTC. Protein sequence: CASSLAGGAKNIQYF.

The chain links TRBV9 to TRBJ1-6, with TRBD1 identical over 10 bases. The CDR3 has 17 amino acids. After removal of 3 bases from V and 9 bases from J, the junction contained 12 bases not matched to a gene. Germline assignment: CDR1 SGDLS and CDR2 YYNGEE. The CDR3 sequence is CASSADRGGGVSSPLHF. CDR3 in DNA: TGTGCCAGCAGCGCGGACAGGGGGGGAGGAGTTAGTTCACCCCTCCACTTT.

The V call is TRBV9, the J call TRBJ2-1, with 8 bases that match TRBD2. J gave up 5 bases and V 4 bases, and 11 bases lay outside the gene matches. The CDR3 loop spans 16 amino acids. CDR1 is SGDLS and CDR2 is YYNGEE in the germline V gene. The CDR3 sequence: CASSSIGGGLDNEQFF. The CDR3 coding sequence is TGTGCCAGCAGCTCCATCGGAGGGGGACTAGACAATGAGCAGTTCTTC.

V gene TRBV29-1 combines with J gene TRBJ2-3, with TRBD1 as a possible D gene (5 bases). With 4 bases removed from V and 2 bases from J, the gap between germline ends came to 13 bases. Germline V lookup: CDR1 SQVTM, CDR2 ANQGSEA. This CDR3 has 14 residues. The CDR3 nucleotides read TGCAGCGTTGCCCAGGCAGGGATCACAGATACGCAGTATTTT. Translation: CSVAQAGITDTQYF.

The gene calls are TRBV5-1 and TRBJ2-2; D is ambiguous. With 0 bases removed from V and 4 bases from J, the gap between germline ends came to 7 bases. Germline values: CDR1 SGHRS, CDR2 YFSETQ. The CDR3 has 14 amino acids. The CDR3 sequence is CASSLDIVTGELFF. In DNA, the CDR3 is TGCGCCAGCAGCTTGGACATCGTCACCGGGGAGCTGTTTTTT.

This chain's CDR3 is CASSERTGAPIEQYF. CDR3 nucleotides: TGTGCCAGCTCTGAAAGGACAGGGGCGCCAATCGAGCAGTACTTC. This rearrangement joins TRBV18 to TRBJ2-7, with 9 bases aligning to TRBD1. CDR3 length: 15 residues. J lost 6 bases, V lost 6 bases, and 12 bases had no gene match. From germline, CDR1 is KGHSH and CDR2 LQKENI.

The J gene is TRBJ1-2, the V gene TRBV19, with D unresolved. The germline gives CDR1 LNHDA, CDR2 SQIVND (reference sequence). Trimming removed 7 bases from V and 6 bases from J, with 9 bases in between. The CDR3 extends over 11 amino acids. The CDR3 DNA reads TGTGCCAGTATAGGAGGGAATGGCTACACCTTC. Its protein is CASIGGNGYTF.